The entry below describes one T cell receptor (beta chain). This specimen comes from a study of T cell responses to AZD1222 COVID-19 vaccine. Some clones are missing from TCRdb's copy, which holds only in-frame ones; the method was immunoSEQ multiplex PCR. The sample has about 85,000 clones; roughly 90% are singletons. This specimen was peripheral blood, taken on day 0 of AZD1222 vaccination. The TCR comes from an adult in good health.

The CDR3 DNA sequence: TGTGCCAGCAGCCCCGGAAAAGCCTACGAGCAGTACTTC. Amino acid sequence: CASSPGKAYEQYF. The chain employs TRBV7-8 and TRBJ2-7; D remains unclear. This CDR3 comprises 13 residues. V lost 5 bases and J lost 2, with 10 bases in between. Germline CDR1 SGHVS, CDR2 FQNEAQ.